The 27 T cell receptor beta chains below come from one sample, sequenced in a study of lymphopenia after photon versus proton radiotherapy (dated by TCRdb to 2018 to 2020). Receptor libraries were prepared by the immunoSEQ multiplex PCR assay. Entries here come from immuneACCESS through TCRdb and include only in-frame sequences with V and J called. Some clones fail to appear in such tables; in the studies checked, an unresolved V gene covers under half of the shortfall, and the cause of the remainder is unknown. In this sample the table shows around 30,000 clones, about 88% of which occur a single time. The top ten clonotypes cover approximately 6.6% of the sample. The sequencing here drew on peripheral blood, taken from a patient treated with proton-based radiotherapy. The origin of the receptors is a woman in her 70s with pancreatic cancer. Some clones in this sample may be carry-over from other donors' samples.

The chain is built from TRBV7-2 and TRBJ2-1; D is perhaps TRBD1 (6 bases). The length of the CDR3 is 15 residues. CDR1 is SGHTA and CDR2 is FQGNSA in the germline V gene. V was trimmed by 1 base and J by 8 bases, leaving 15 bases between them. CDR3 sequence reads: CASSLGQGTADEQFF. For the CDR3, the DNA is TGTGCCAGCAGCTTAGGTCAGGGGACGGCGGATGAGCAGTTCTTC. The whole variable domain, remainder taken from reference TRBV7-2 and TRBJ2-1, is GAGVSQSPSNKVTEKGKDVELRCDPISGHTALYWYRQSLGQGLEFLIYFQGNSAPDKSGLPSDRFSAERTGGSVSTLTIQRTQQEDSAVYLCASSLGQGTADEQFFGPGTRLTVL.

The chain employs TRBV7-2 and TRBJ1-2; TRBD1 is a possible D gene (6 bases). The CDR3 consists of 17 residues. V was clipped by 0 bases and J by 3 bases, with 17 bases between them. The germline gives CDR1 SGHTA, CDR2 FQGNSA. CDR3 sequence: CASSLALRGALDYGYTF. CDR3 DNA sequence: TGTGCCAGCAGCTTAGCGCTTAGGGGGGCGTTGGACTATGGCTACACCTTC.

The chain employs TRBV6-1 and TRBJ1-2; 9 bases fit TRBD1. Germline V gives CDR1 MNHNS, CDR2 SASEGT. CDR3 length: 18 amino acids. With V trimmed by 1 base and J by 1 base, 10 bases remained unmatched. The CDR3 nucleotides are TGTGCCAGCAGTGAAGTTCCGGTCCGGGACAGGGTTAACTATGGCTACACCTTC. This gives the protein CASSEVPVRDRVNYGYTF.

This rearrangement joins TRBV10-3 to TRBJ1-2; D is undetermined. Trimming took off 7 bases at V and 4 bases at J, with 10 bases between the two ends. CDR1 ENHRY and CDR2 SYGVKD come from the germline V gene. This CDR3 is 12 amino acids long. The CDR3: CAIMGSGYGYTF. The CDR3, as DNA: TGTGCCATCATGGGGTCCGGCTATGGCTACACCTTC.

V is TRBV28 and J is TRBJ2-1; D is ambiguous. Germline V gene lookup returns CDR1 MDHEN and CDR2 SYDVKM. Between the trimmed V and J ends, which lost 2 bases and 0 bases, there was a span of 8 bases. The CDR3 covers 15 residues. The CDR3 spells CASSLRRNSYNEQFF. The CDR3 region has the DNA TGTGCCAGCAGTTTAAGACGGAACTCCTACAATGAGCAGTTCTTC.

This rearrangement joins TRBV5-1 to TRBJ2-7, with D perhaps assigned TRBD1 or TRBD2 (5 bases each). V was clipped by 2 bases and J by 7 bases, with 13 bases between them. The germline V gene encodes CDR1 SGHRS and CDR2 YFSETQ. The CDR3 runs to 13 residues. The CDR3 DNA sequence: TGCGCCAGCAGCTTCGGGACCGAGTCTGAGCAGTACTTC. Protein: CASSFGTESEQYF.

This chain links TRBV10-2 with TRBJ1-1; possible D gene TRBD1, 5 bases. The CDR3 totals 12 residues. From germline, CDR1 is WSHSY and CDR2 SAAADI. Between the trimmed V and J ends, which lost 7 bases and 1 base, there was a span of 7 bases. The CDR3 sequence is CASTGQNTEAFF. The CDR3 coding sequence is TGCGCCAGCACCGGACAGAACACTGAAGCTTTCTTT.

CDR3 in amino acids: CAWSSTGTISFADTQYF. The DNA of the CDR3 is TGTGCCTGGAGTTCGACCGGGACTATCTCCTTCGCAGATACGCAGTATTTT. The genes are TRBV30 and TRBJ2-3; 7 bases agree with TRBD2. Germline V gene sequence: CDR1 GTSNPN, CDR2 SVGIG (reference sequence). J lost 4 bases, V lost 2 bases, and 15 bases had no gene match. The CDR3 consists of 17 residues. Full variable domain (rest looked up from reference TRBV30 and TRBJ2-3): SQTIHQWPATLVQPVGSPLSLECTVEGTSNPNLYWYRQAAGRGLQLLFYSVGIGQISSEVPQNLSASRPQDRQFILSSKKLLLSDSGFYLCAWSSTGTISFADTQYFGPGTRLTVL.

This chain's CDR3 is CASSLAGQFSIYGYTF. The CDR3 DNA reads as TGTGCCAGCAGCTTGGCCGGTCAGTTCTCGATCTATGGCTACACCTTC. The V gene is TRBV5-8, the J gene TRBJ1-2; D call uncertain. The CDR3 covers 16 residues. Germline V CDR1 and CDR2: SGHTS, YDEGEE. Trimming stripped 0 bases from V and 4 bases from J, with 16 bases between.

As for this clone: An end of the junction does not agree with germline; a read error may underlie this. The genes are TRBV5-1 and TRBJ1-4; 8 bases line up with TRBD1. Germline V gives CDR1 SGHRS, CDR2 YFSETQ. CDR3 size: 15 residues. DNA of the CDR3: TGCGCCAGCACCCGCAGCCAGGGGGCGGGTGAAAAACTGCTTTTT. It encodes CASTRSQGAGEKLLF.

This clone was found a few times. The chain combines TRBV7-9 with TRBJ1-6; D ambiguous. CDR1 is SEHNR and CDR2 is FQNEAQ in the germline V gene (reference sequence). The CDR3 extends over 13 amino acids. The germline V and J ends were trimmed by 2 bases and 5 bases, with 4 bases remaining between them. Here the CDR3 reads CASSLTDNSPLHF. The CDR3 DNA reads as TGTGCCAGCAGCTTAACAGATAATTCACCCCTCCACTTT.

The rearrangement uses TRBV25-1 and TRBJ1-3; 8 bases match TRBD1. Unmatched junction bases numbered 9, after V lost 6 bases and J lost 2 bases. Germline V gene data show CDR1 as MGHDK and CDR2 as SYGVNS. The CDR3 is made up of 16 amino acids. The CDR3 sequence: CASSPTGGITGNTIYF. The DNA for the CDR3 is TGTGCCAGCAGCCCCACAGGGGGAATAACTGGAAACACCATATATTTT.

This sequence joins TRBV5-5 and TRBJ2-5; 11 positions agree with TRBD1. Germline lookup yields CDR1 SGHKS and CDR2 YYEKEE (reference sequence). Trimming cost V 2 bases and J 4 bases; bases outside gene matches: 7. This CDR3 comprises 16 residues. CDR3 DNA sequence: TGTGCCAGCAGCTTTTCCGGGACAGGGGGTCGAGAGACCCAGTACTTC. Protein: CASSFSGTGGRETQYF.

The gene calls are TRBV28 and TRBJ2-3; a weak D match, TRBD2 (5 bases). The CDR3 has 14 residues. The V gene's germline CDR1 is MDHEN and CDR2 SYDVKM. V lost 2 bases and J lost 4, with 10 bases in between. CDR3 bases: TGTGCCAGCAGTTTACCGAGTAGCGCAGATACGCAGTATTTT. Residues: CASSLPSSADTQYF.

The chain employs TRBV13 and TRBJ2-1; D is possibly TRBD1 or TRBD2 (6 bases each). The V end was cut by 3 bases, the J end by 9 bases, with 9 bases between. This CDR3 is built from 12 residues. Germline CDR1 is PRHDT and CDR2 is FYEKMQ (reference sequence). The CDR3 bases are TGTGCCAGCAGCTTCAGGGGAGGTGAGCAGTTCTTC. Its translation is CASSFRGGEQFF. The full variable domain, with the rest looked up from reference TRBV13 and TRBJ2-1, is AAGVIQSPRHLIKEKRETATLKCYPIPRHDTVYWYQQGPGQDPQFLISFYEKMQSDKGSIPDRFSAQQFSDYHSELNMSSLELGDSALYFCASSFRGGEQFFGPGTRLTVL.

The chain couples TRBV5-4 to TRBJ2-3; D uncertain. CDR1 and CDR2 (germline): SGHNT, YYREEE (reference sequence). V was shortened by 7 bases and J by 5 bases, with 11 bases between the two germline ends. The CDR3 is 12 residues long. CDR3 nucleotide sequence: TGTGCCAGCTCCGACCGCATAGATACGCAGTATTTT. Its translation is CASSDRIDTQYF.

J is TRBJ1-3 and V is TRBV19, with D possibly matching TRBD1 (5 bases). The CDR3 runs to 14 residues. Trimming removed 3 bases at V and 4 bases at J, with 10 bases between. The germline V gene has CDR1 LNHDA and CDR2 SQIVND (reference sequence). Here the CDR3 reads CASSILAGGNTIYF. CDR3 nucleotide sequence: TGTGCCAGTAGTATCTTGGCAGGGGGAAACACCATATATTTT. Full variable domain (missing parts from reference TRBV19 and TRBJ1-3): DGGITQSPKYLFRKEGQNVTLSCEQNLNHDAMYWYRQDPGQGLRLIYYSQIVNDFQKGDIAEGYSVSREKKESFPLTVTSAQKNPTAFYLCASSILAGGNTIYFGEGSWLTVV.

The chain combines TRBV18 with TRBJ2-7, with 9 bases aligning to TRBD1. V was pared by 4 bases and J by 7 bases, with 8 bases of the junction left unmatched. Germline V gene data show CDR1 as KGHSH and CDR2 as LQKENI. The CDR3 covers 14 residues. The CDR3 DNA is TGTGCCAGCTCACTCGGGACAGGGCTAGAAGAGCAGTACTTC. Translating gives CASSLGTGLEEQYF.

The CDR3 nucleotides read TGCAGCACGGACAGGGGGGGGACCGGGGAGCTGTTTTTT. Protein sequence: CSTDRGGTGELFF. This chain links TRBV29-1 with TRBJ2-2, with TRBD1 matching over 10 bases. This CDR3 contains 13 residues. The germline CDR1 and CDR2 sequences are SQVTM and ANQGSEA. Losses at the gene ends were 8 bases for V and 5 bases for J; bases not matched to a gene: 5.

The chain employs TRBV29-1 and TRBJ1-1, with D perhaps matching TRBD1 (6 bases). V was shortened by 6 bases and J by 7 bases, with 15 bases between the two germline ends. Germline-derived CDR1 and CDR2 are SQVTM and ANQGSEA. There are 12 residues in the CDR3. The CDR3 coding sequence is TGCAGCGTCGAGACGGGACAATTTGAAGCTTTCTTT. Protein: CSVETGQFEAFF. Using reference TRBV29-1 and TRBJ1-1 for the parts outside the CDR3, the full variable domain is SAVISQKPSRDICQRGTSLTIQCQVDSQVTMMFWYRQQPGQSLTLIATANQGSEATYESGFVIDKFPISRPNLTFSTLTVSNMSPEDSSIYLCSVETGQFEAFFGQGTRLTVV.

This chain uses TRBV28 with TRBJ2-7; D is unresolved. Germline V gene lookup returns CDR1 MDHEN and CDR2 SYDVKM. The CDR3 has 14 amino acids. Trimming stripped 0 bases from V and 2 bases from J, with 8 bases between. The CDR3 here is CASSLWRVPYEQYF. CDR3 bases: TGTGCCAGCAGTTTATGGCGAGTTCCCTACGAGCAGTACTTC.

This chain links TRBV28 with TRBJ1-5; D not resolved. The ends were cut back, 6 bases at V and 2 bases at J, with 8 bases in the middle. Germline CDR1 MDHEN, CDR2 SYDVKM. CDR3 length equals 13 residues. CDR3 DNA: TGTGCCAGCAGGGACCAGGGCAATCAGCCCCAGCATTTT. It encodes CASRDQGNQPQHF.

The V call is TRBV5-1, the J call TRBJ2-1; D might be TRBD2 (6 bases). The CDR3 extends over 16 amino acids. Germline V gene data show CDR1 as SGHRS and CDR2 as YFSETQ. V lost 3 bases to trimming and J lost 0 bases, with 13 bases between them. Written as DNA, the CDR3 is TGCGCCAGCAGCTCCGCCGGGCGGGGCTCCTACAATGAGCAGTTCTTC. It translates to CASSSAGRGSYNEQFF.

The chain links TRBV7-3 to TRBJ1-1; D is undetermined. CDR3 length equals 13 residues. The ends were cut back, 0 bases at V and 1 base at J, with 3 bases in the middle. Germline V gene sequence: CDR1 SGHTA, CDR2 FQGTGA. The CDR3 loop is CASSLTENTEAFF. CDR3 in DNA: TGTGCCAGCAGCTTAACCGAGAACACTGAAGCTTTCTTT.

The rearrangement links TRBV7-2 to TRBJ1-1; 9 bases agree with TRBD1. Looked up from germline, CDR1 is SGHTA and CDR2 is FQGNSA. V shed 5 bases, J shed 0 bases, and the junction held 4 bases outside the gene matches. This CDR3 is 15 amino acids long. CDR3 sequence (DNA): TGTGCCAGCAGCGTGGGACAGGGCCTGAACACTGAAGCTTTCTTT. Encoded protein: CASSVGQGLNTEAFF.

The chain is built from TRBV6-5 and TRBJ2-1, with 9 bases that match TRBD1. This CDR3 is 16 amino acids long. CDR1 is MNHEY, CDR2 SVGAGI, per germline. The V segment lost 2 bases and the J segment 1 base; nucleotides outside the gene matches: 3. CDR3 region: CASSYGDRGSYNEQFF. The CDR3 region has the DNA TGTGCCAGCAGTTACGGCGACAGGGGGTCCTACAATGAGCAGTTCTTC.

V usage is TRBV29-1 and J usage is TRBJ2-5, with 7 bases lining up with TRBD1. V shed 6 bases, J shed 5 bases, and the junction held 9 bases outside the gene matches. The CDR3 sequence is 13 residues long. Germline CDR1 reads SQVTM; CDR2 reads ANQGSEA. CDR3: CSVVDRVGETQYF. CDR3 nucleotides: TGCAGCGTCGTAGACAGGGTTGGCGAGACCCAGTACTTC.